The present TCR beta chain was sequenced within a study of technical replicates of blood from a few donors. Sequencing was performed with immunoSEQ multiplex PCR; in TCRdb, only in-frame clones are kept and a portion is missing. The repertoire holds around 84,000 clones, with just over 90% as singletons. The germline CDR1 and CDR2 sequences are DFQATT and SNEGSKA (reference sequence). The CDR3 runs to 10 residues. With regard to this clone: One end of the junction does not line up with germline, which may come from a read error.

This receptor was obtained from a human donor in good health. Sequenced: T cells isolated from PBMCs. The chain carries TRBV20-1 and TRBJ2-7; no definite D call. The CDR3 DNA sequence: TGCAGTGCTAGAGCCCTCTCCTATTGCTTC. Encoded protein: CSARALSYCF.